This record concerns one T cell receptor (beta chain) sequence. Authors' methods: The median was roughly 91,000 TCRs per sample, ranging about 20,000 to 690,600. Each CDR3 protein gets one entry after TCRdb re-called the RACE reads with MiXCR. These V and J calls rely on TCRdb rather than the paper's analysis. The top ten clones hold around 2.8% of a sample with about 110,000 distinct CDR3 sequences, less than 40% of them seen once. These data are taken from a study of human T cells and chemical hapten exposure. Overall study context: Sensitization used 2% DPC on 2 cm by 2 cm upper inner arm skin.

The CDR3 is made up of 13 amino acids. Germline lookup yields CDR1 SQVTM and CDR2 ANQGSEA. Deletions cut 4 bases from V and 0 bases from J, with 4 bases between. The time point is: patch test 3, about 24 weeks after DPC sensitization. Regarding treatment: therapeutic diphenylcyclopropenone sensitization with weekly scalp DPC. The sequence was collected from a man aged 40-55 years with alopecia areata. Some clones in this sample may be carry-over from other donors' samples. The sequences come from whole blood, collected in connection with sensitization to the hapten diphenylcyclopropenone (DPC). The chain employs TRBV29-1 and TRBJ2-6; D gene unclear. CDR3 protein: CSVAPSGANVLTF. DNA for the CDR3: TGCAGCGTTGCCCCCTCTGGGGCCAACGTCCTGACTTTC.